The clone carrying this T cell receptor (beta chain) showed up just once. Its target is not known. CDR1 SGHVS and CDR2 FNYEAQ come from the germline V gene. V gave up 5 bases and J gave up 3 bases, with 16 bases separating them. This CDR3 has 15 amino acids. These data originate in a study of cytomegalovirus exposure and HLA in healthy donors. At the level of the study: The same platform as the roughly 630 first-cohort repertoires was used for the 95 to 150 validation repertoires, a later analysis reported. Study-wide findings and caveats: CMV antigen specificity of three CMV-associated chains was confirmed in vitro. Researchers catalogued 150 or so TCR beta chains as cytomegalovirus-associated. Across donors, most TCRs were seen rarely, yet some public ones were widespread.

Some clones are missing from TCRdb's copy, which holds only in-frame ones; the method was immunoSEQ multiplex PCR. The sample gives approximately 280,000 clones, 86% of which show up once; about 1% is in the top ten. The specimen sequenced was PBMCs. The rearrangement links TRBV7-6 to TRBJ1-2, with D perhaps TRBD1 (5 bases). The receptor was isolated from a woman aged 18-29 years in good health and CMV-seronegative. The CDR3 loop is CASSPQTDTYYGYTF. The CDR3 DNA sequence: TGTGCCAGCAGCCCCCAAACGGACACCTACTATGGCTACACCTTC.